Included here is one T cell receptor (beta chain) sequence, with context. The data belong to a study of blood T cell repertoires in COVID-19. Study background: Material from acute and convalescent COVID-19 was sourced from the United States, Italy and Spain. Sample material is recorded as cDNA or gDNA derived from T cells, B-cell-depleted T cells, or PBMCs.

V lost 0 bases and J 6 bases, leaving 6 bases between the germline ends. The germline V gene encodes CDR1 LNHDA and CDR2 SQIVND (reference sequence). The length of the CDR3 is 13 residues. Profiling relied on immunoSEQ multiplex PCR, and the TCRdb table lists in-frame clones only, not all of them. This table holds 200,000 to 250,000 clones, 65% to 90% found once. The genes are TRBV19 and TRBJ1-5; D remains unclear. The receptor was derived from a woman between 45 and 65 years old with acute or convalescent COVID-19. Sequenced material: peripheral blood. The CDR3 region is CASSIEPSQPQHF. CDR3 sequence (DNA): TGTGCCAGTAGTATAGAACCTAGTCAGCCCCAGCATTTT.